The 14 T cell receptor beta chains given below trace back to one sample, sequenced in a study of T cell responses to AZD1222 COVID-19 vaccine. Repertoires were generated with immunoSEQ multiplex PCR, while TCRdb's copy carries only in-frame clones and drops some. The profile shows about 86,000 clones, about 90% of them singletons. This specimen was peripheral blood, taken 28 days after the second AZD1222 dose. The receptor set was obtained from an adult who received the AZD1222 COVID-19 vaccine.

CDR3 sequence: CASSKDRGALREQFF. CDR3 in DNA: TGTGCCAGCAGCAAGGACAGGGGGGCCCTCAGGGAGCAGTTCTTC. V and J are TRBV7-2 and TRBJ2-1; 10 positions agree with TRBD1. V lost 5 bases, J lost 10 bases, and 11 bases stayed unmatched. The germline CDR1 and CDR2 sequences are SGHTA and FQGNSA. The CDR3 loop spans 15 amino acids.

This sequence joins TRBV30 and TRBJ2-2; 10 nucleotides align to TRBD1. The CDR3 loop spans 14 amino acids. CDR1 is GTSNPN, CDR2 SVGIG, per germline (reference sequence). With V trimmed by 4 bases and J by 7 bases, 6 bases remained unmatched. The CDR3: CAWNGQGVGGELFF. The DNA of the CDR3 is TGTGCCTGGAATGGACAGGGGGTCGGCGGGGAGCTGTTTTTT.

The gene calls are TRBV11-1 and TRBJ2-3; possible D gene TRBD2, 7 bases. Per the germline V gene, CDR1 is SGHAT and CDR2 is FQDESV (reference sequence). The CDR3 is made up of 15 amino acids. Trimming stripped 1 base from V and 2 bases from J, with 10 bases between. The CDR3 DNA follows: TGTGCCAGCAGCTTAGTCGGGGGGCTCACAGATACGCAGTATTTT. It yields the protein CASSLVGGLTDTQYF.

The chain combines TRBV30 with TRBJ1-5; unclear D gene. Trimming cost V 0 bases and J 4 bases, with 10 bases left between them. In germline, CDR1 is GTSNPN, CDR2 SVGIG (reference sequence). This CDR3 is built from 14 residues. The CDR3 bases are TGTGCCTGGAGTGTAGCGGTAGGGAATCAGCCCCAGCATTTT. Translation gives CAWSVAVGNQPQHF. Supplemented by reference TRBV30 and TRBJ1-5, the full variable domain reads SQTIHQWPATLVQPVGSPLSLECTVEGTSNPNLYWYRQAAGRGLQLLFYSVGIGQISSEVPQNLSASRPQDRQFILSSKKLLLSDSGFYLCAWSVAVGNQPQHFGDGTRLSIL.

The chain couples TRBV4-2 to TRBJ2-3; 16 nucleotides align to TRBD2. After removal of 4 bases from V and 6 bases from J, the junction contained 1 base not matched to a gene. This CDR3 is built from 15 residues. From germline, CDR1 is LGHNA and CDR2 YNFKEQ. Here the CDR3 reads CASSPGLAGGDTQYF. Written as DNA, the CDR3 is TGTGCCAGCAGCCCGGGACTAGCGGGAGGGGATACGCAGTATTTT.

The CDR3 loop reads CASSGTGNGELFF. The CDR3 region has the DNA TGTGCCAGTAGTGGCACAGGGAATGGGGAGCTGTTTTTT. The J gene is TRBJ2-2, the V gene TRBV19; the D gene is possibly TRBD1 (6 bases). The V gene lost 5 bases and the J gene lost 8 bases, with 12 bases spanning the gap. CDR3 length: 13 amino acids. Per germline, CDR1 LNHDA and CDR2 SQIVND (reference sequence).

This clone was counted a few times. The rearrangement uses TRBV27 and TRBJ1-4, with unresolved D. The germline CDR1 and CDR2 sequences are MNHEY and SMNVEV (reference sequence). Trimming pared 2 bases from V and 8 bases from J, leaving 12 bases between. The CDR3 length is 14 residues. The chain's CDR3 is CASSLAGVGEKLFF. CDR3 nucleotide sequence: TGTGCCAGCAGTTTAGCAGGCGTTGGGGAAAAACTGTTTTTT.

The chain joins TRBV28 to TRBJ2-2; a weak D match, TRBD1 (5 bases). Germline V gene sequence: CDR1 MDHEN, CDR2 SYDVKM. This CDR3 is built from 14 residues. The V gene lost 7 bases and the J gene lost 1 base, with 10 bases spanning the gap. CDR3 loop: CASIITGNTGELFF. CDR3 sequence (DNA): TGTGCCAGCATCATCACAGGGAACACCGGGGAGCTGTTTTTT. Full variable domain (missing parts from reference TRBV28 and TRBJ2-2): DVKVTQSSRYLVKRTGEKVFLECVQDMDHENMFWYRQDPGLGLRLIYFSYDVKMKEKGDIPEGYSVSREKKERFSLILESASTNQTSMYLCASIITGNTGELFFGEGSRLTVL.

CDR3 nucleotide sequence: TGTGCCAGCAGCTTCTCACGCTATAGCGATACGCAGTATTTT. Protein product: CASSFSRYSDTQYF. The chain carries TRBV11-3 and TRBJ2-3; D gene unclear. CDR1 is SGHNT and CDR2 is YENEEA in the germline V gene. V dropped 3 bases and J dropped 6 bases, with 13 bases sitting between them. The CDR3 totals 14 residues.

V is TRBV19 and J is TRBJ2-1; TRBD2 matches at 7 bases. This CDR3 contains 16 residues. V lost 4 bases to trimming and J lost 3 bases; unmatched junction nucleotides: 9. The germline V gene has CDR1 LNHDA and CDR2 SQIVND (reference sequence). In nucleotides, the CDR3 is TGTGCCAGTAGTAACCCAGCGGGATGGGTCTACAATGAGCAGTTCTTC. It translates to CASSNPAGWVYNEQFF.

The chain combines TRBV23-1 with TRBJ2-1; the D is unclear. TRBV23-1 is annotated as an ORF whose role is uncertain. The CDR3 runs 17 residues. The germline V and J ends were trimmed by 0 bases and 3 bases, with 15 bases remaining between them. The CDR3 sequence: CASSQSIDLRHYNEQFF. CDR3 bases: TGCGCCAGCAGTCAATCGATAGACCTTCGACACTACAATGAGCAGTTCTTC.

This clone occurred a few times. The chain links TRBV15 to TRBJ1-2, with D maybe TRBD1 (5 bases). The CDR3 contains 13 residues. V was pared by 3 bases and J by 7 bases, with 12 bases between. Germline CDR1 reads LNHNV; CDR2 reads YYDKDF (reference sequence). In nucleotides, the CDR3 is TGTGCCACCAGCAGCCCTTTTGGGGGTGGCTACACCTTC. Encoded protein: CATSSPFGGGYTF.

The chain combines TRBV27 with TRBJ1-3, with unresolved D. V gave up 1 base and J gave up 1 base, with 8 bases separating them. CDR3 length equals 15 residues. The germline CDR1 and CDR2 sequences are MNHEY and SMNVEV (reference sequence). The CDR3 DNA is TGTGCCAGCAGTTTATATTCGGGTTCTGGAAACACCATATATTTT. Protein product: CASSLYSGSGNTIYF.

This chain links TRBV29-1 with TRBJ2-2; 11 bases match TRBD1. Trimming cost V 7 bases and J 3 bases; bases outside gene matches: 7. Germline CDR1 is SQVTM and CDR2 is ANQGSEA. This CDR3 contains 15 residues. The CDR3 nucleotides read TGCAGCGCCAGGGACAGGGGGGCGGACACCGGGGAGCTGTTTTTT. Translated, it gives CSARDRGADTGELFF.